Reported below is one T cell receptor (beta chain). These data come from a study of cytomegalovirus exposure and HLA in healthy donors. Across the study: When 398 donors were genotyped, about 80% of them were found to fall in the Caucasian-associated ancestry cluster.

60 Vbeta and 13 Jbeta primers were used in PCR. Using immunoSEQ multiplex PCR, the repertoire was profiled, and TCRdb retains in-frame clones only, with some absent. The table lists 100,000 to 150,000 clones, about two thirds of them singletons, with around 5% in the top ten. CDR1 and CDR2 (germline): SGHAT, FQNNGV. The germline V and J ends were trimmed by 4 bases and 5 bases, with 20 bases remaining between them. This CDR3 contains 16 residues. The specimen was PBMCs. The chain carries TRBV11-2 and TRBJ2-5, with D maybe TRBD2 (7 bases). This receptor was identified in a man aged 60 to 69 in good health and CMV-seropositive. This CDR3 is CASSSLRGGLGETQYF. In DNA form, the CDR3 reads TGTGCCAGCAGCTCCCTTAGGGGGGGGTTGGGGGAGACCCAGTACTTC. The variable domain in full, with the rest retrieved from reference TRBV11-2 and TRBJ2-5, is EAGVAQSPRYKIIEKRQSVAFWCNPISGHATLYWYQQILGQGPKLLIQFQNNGVVDDSQLPKDRFSAERLKGVDSTLKIQPAKLEDSAVYLCASSSLRGGLGETQYFGPGTRLLVL.